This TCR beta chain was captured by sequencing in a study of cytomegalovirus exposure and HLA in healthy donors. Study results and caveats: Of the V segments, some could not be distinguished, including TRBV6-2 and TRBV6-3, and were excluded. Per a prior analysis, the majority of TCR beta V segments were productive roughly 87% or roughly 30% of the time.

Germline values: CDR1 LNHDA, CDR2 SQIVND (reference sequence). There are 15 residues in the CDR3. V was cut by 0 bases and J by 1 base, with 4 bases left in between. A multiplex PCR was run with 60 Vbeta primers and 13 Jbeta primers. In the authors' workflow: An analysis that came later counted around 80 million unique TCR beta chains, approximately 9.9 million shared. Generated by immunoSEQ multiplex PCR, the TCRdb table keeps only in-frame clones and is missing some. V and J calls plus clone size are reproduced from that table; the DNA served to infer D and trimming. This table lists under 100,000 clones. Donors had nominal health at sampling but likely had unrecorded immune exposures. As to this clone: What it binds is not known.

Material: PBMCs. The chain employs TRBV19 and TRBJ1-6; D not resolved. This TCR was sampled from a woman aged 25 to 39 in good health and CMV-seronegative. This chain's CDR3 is CASSIDSSYNSPLHF. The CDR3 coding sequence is TGTGCCAGTAGTATAGACAGTTCCTATAATTCACCCCTCCACTTT.